This T cell receptor beta chain was identified in a study of CD8+ T cells in alopecia areata. Trimming at V came to 7 bases and at J to 4 bases, leaving 11 bases not matched to a gene. The CDR3 is made up of 15 amino acids. Germline V gene sequence: CDR1 SGHRS, CDR2 YFSETQ. RNA extraction and reverse transcription yielded cDNA as sequencing template. Here immunoSEQ multiplex PCR was the method, and the copy in TCRdb shows in-frame clones only, minus some. The table has 100,000 to 150,000 clones, 45% to 50% seen once. The V and J genes are TRBV5-1 and TRBJ1-2, with TRBD1 matching 9 bases. This clonotype originated in a human donor with alopecia areata. The source material was CD8+ T cells sorted from blood, sampled at week 0. The CDR3 DNA reads as TGCGCCAGCCGCTACCCGGGACAGGGCCCCTATGGCTACACCTTC. Its protein is CASRYPGQGPYGYTF.